The 2 T cell receptor beta chains below all came from one sample that was sequenced in a study of PD-1 blockade in classical Hodgkin lymphoma. Sequencing was performed with immunoSEQ multiplex PCR; in TCRdb, only in-frame clones are kept and a portion is missing. This sample yields approximately 14,000 clones, of which around 93% are seen a single time; around 6.2% belongs to the top ten. This sample's time point: newly diagnosed, previously untreated cHL patient sample. Magnetic negative selection of thawed PBMCs yielded the CD8+ T cells. The specimen sequenced was CD8+ T cells from blood. The source of these receptors is a human donor with classical Hodgkin lymphoma.

This rearrangement joins TRBV4-1 to TRBJ2-1, with 7 bases fitting TRBD1. CDR3 length: 14 residues. Trimming at V came to 1 base and at J to 7 bases, leaving 4 bases not matched to a gene. The germline V gene encodes CDR1 MGHRA and CDR2 YSYEKL. CDR3 region: CASSQARGLNEQFF. The CDR3 DNA sequence: TGCGCCAGCAGCCAAGCTAGGGGGCTAAATGAGCAGTTCTTC.

V and J are TRBV6-5 and TRBJ2-7, with D possibly TRBD1 on 6 matching bases. Germline CDR1 and CDR2: MNHEY and SVGAGI. With 1 base removed from V and 3 bases from J, the gap between germline ends came to 16 bases. The CDR3 has 16 residues. This chain's CDR3 is CASSYLAGDSDYEQYF. The CDR3 nucleotides are TGTGCCAGCAGTTACTTGGCAGGGGATAGTGACTACGAGCAGTACTTC.